These T cell receptor beta chains were read from a single sample in a study of regulatory T cells in long-lasting Graves disease. One entry per CDR3 protein results from TCRdb running MiXCR on the multiplex PCR reads. This table has around 450,000 distinct CDR3 sequences, around 16% appearing once. This sample was shared with a second study, whose subject was T cells in Graves' hyperthyroidism and ophthalmopathy.

The specimen comprised peripheral blood mononuclear cells (PBMCs), sampled at new diagnosis, from a patient treated with antithyroid drugs. The source is a man aged 35 to 55 with Graves disease. The CDR3 runs from the conserved cysteine through the conserved F or W. A D gene is named only where the DNA matches it firmly. Clone size appears in some rows only: once, few, many, or a class for an expanded clone.

>TRBV30|TRBJ1-1|many|.
TGTGCCTGGAGTAGTGCCAAAGTAGCTTTCTTT
CAWSSAKVAFF
>TRBV24-1|TRBJ2-7|many|.
TGTGCCACCAGTGATCGGGGTCGGGGCCACGAGCAGTACTTC
CATSDRGRGHEQYF
>TRBV11-3|TRBJ2-4|many|TRBD1
TGTGCCAGCAGCTCCTTGTTTGAAGGGACAGGAGGGGACATTCAGTACTTC
CASSSLFEGTGGDIQYF
>TRBV20-1|TRBJ2-7|many|.
TGCAGTGCTAAATCGGGGGAGAGCTCCTACGAGCAGTACTTC
CSAKSGESSYEQYF
>TRBV14|TRBJ2-5|few|.
TGTGCCAGCAGCCAAGATCGGCAGGGATGGCAAGAGACCCAGTACTTC
CASSQDRQGWQETQYF
>TRBV6-5|TRBJ1-1|.|TRBD1
TGTGCCAGCAGTTTTGGGACAGGGGTTGCTGAAGCTTTCTTT
CASSFGTGVAEAFF
>TRBV30|TRBJ1-6|many|.
TGTGCCTGGAGTGTACGCCGGGGGGGACAATCACCCCTCCACTTT
CAWSVRRGGQSPLHF
>TRBV14|TRBJ2-7|few|.
TGTGCCAGCACTATGACCGGGAGCTCCTACGAGCAGTACTTC
CASTMTGSSYEQYF
>TRBV28|TRBJ2-7|many|TRBD2
TGTGCCAGCAGTTTCCCGGTGTCTAGCGGGACTACCTCCTACGAGCAGTACTTC
CASSFPVSSGTTSYEQYF
>TRBV3-1|TRBJ2-7|many|.
TGTGCCAGCAGCCAAAAGAGCGGCTCATACGAGCAGTACTTC
CASSQKSGSYEQYF
>TRBV12-3/TRBV12-4|TRBJ2-1|few|TRBD2
TGTGCCAGCAGGACCTTTGGCGGGAGGAACTACAATGAGCAGTTCTTC
CASRTFGGRNYNEQFF
>TRBV4-2|TRBJ2-1|.|TRBD1
TGTGCCAGCAGCCCTCTCGGGGACAGGGTTAACAATGAGCAGTTCTTC
CASSPLGDRVNNEQFF
>TRBV7-9|TRBJ2-5|many|.
TGTGCCAGCAGCTTACTTACTCCGGAGGCGACCCAGTACTTC
CASSLLTPEATQYF
>TRBV28|TRBJ2-5|many|TRBD1
TGTGCCAGCAGTTTAGGAGTCAGGGGGCGCGGGGAGGAGACCCAGTACTTC
CASSLGVRGRGEETQYF
>TRBV9|TRBJ2-1|.|TRBD2
TGTGCCAGCTCCCAGCGGGAGGGCCGTGAGCAGTTCTTC
CASSQREGREQFF
>TRBV12-5|TRBJ2-1|many|TRBD2
TGTGCTAGTGGTTTGGGTCAGGCACTAGCGGGAGGGCGGAATGAGCAGTTCTTC
CASGLGQALAGGRNEQFF
>TRBV25-1|TRBJ2-2|.|.
TGTGCCAGCGAGATCCAGGGGATCACCGGGGAGCTGTTTTTT
CASEIQGITGELFF
>TRBV19|TRBJ2-2|once|TRBD2
TGTGCCAGTAGTTCTAGCGGGAGGGCCTTTAGGAACACCGGGGAGCTGTTTTTT
CASSSSGRAFRNTGELFF
>TRBV2|TRBJ2-7|.|TRBD1
TGTGCCACGCCGGACAGGGACTACGAGCAGTACTTC
CATPDRDYEQYF
>TRBV29-1|TRBJ2-7|many|.
TGCAGCGTTGCCGAAGGGGTATCCTACGAGCAGTACTTC
CSVAEGVSYEQYF
>TRBV2|TRBJ1-4|.|.
TGTGCCAGCAGCCGCGGGCCCCCTAATGAAAAACTGTTTTTT
CASSRGPPNEKLFF
>TRBV15|TRBJ2-2|.|.
TGTGCCACCAGCAGCCACTATCCGGGCACCGGGGAGCTGTTTTTT
CATSSHYPGTGELFF
>TRBV28|TRBJ2-2|many|TRBD2
TGTGCCAGCAACCATGGGCGGGAGATCCCCCCCGGCGGGGAGCTGTTTTTT
CASNHGREIPPGGELFF
>TRBV5-1|TRBJ2-1|many|.
TGCGCCAGCAGCTTGAACACGGCTAGCCCGAGGTTTTACAATGAGCAGTTCTTC
CASSLNTASPRFYNEQFF
>TRBV19|TRBJ2-7|.|TRBD2
TGTGCCAGTAGTCCAAGGGCTAGCGGGACCTACGAGCAGTACTTC
CASSPRASGTYEQYF
>TRBV18|TRBJ2-2|many|TRBD1
TGTGCCAGCTCACCGCTGGACAGGGCAACCGGGGAGCTGTTTTTT
CASSPLDRATGELFF
>TRBV19|TRBJ1-1|few|.
TGTGCCAGTAGTATAGATCTACTGAACACTGAAGCTTTCTTT
CASSIDLLNTEAFF
>TRBV19|TRBJ1-5|few|.
TGTGCCAGTAGTATAGTTCCCGGGACACAAAATCAGCCCCAGCATTTT
CASSIVPGTQNQPQHF
>TRBV12-5|TRBJ1-1|many|.
TGTGCTAGTGGTTTGGGGGTTTCAAGATCGGGCACTGAAGCTTTCTTT
CASGLGVSRSGTEAFF
>TRBV7-9|TRBJ2-1|many|.
TGTGCCAGCAGGACCTACAATGAGCAGTTCTTC
CASRTYNEQFF
>TRBV28|TRBJ2-7|.|.
TGTGCCAGCAGTCCCGGGCCGGACGATCCGTACTTC
CASSPGPDDPYF
>TRBV19|TRBJ2-3|.|.
TGTGCCAGTAGTATTGGCCCACGCACAGATACGCAGTATTTT
CASSIGPRTDTQYF
>TRBV7-3|TRBJ2-1|many|TRBD2
TGTGCCAGCAGCCCCTCCCTAGCGGGAAACAATGAGCAGTTCTTC
CASSPSLAGNNEQFF
>TRBV6-2/TRBV6-3|TRBJ1-5|few|.
TGTGCCAGCAGTGAACGGGGGAACAATCAGCCCCAGCATTTT
CASSERGNNQPQHF
>TRBV19|TRBJ2-1|few|.
TGTGCCAGTAGTATAGTTTGGGGGCCCAATGAGCAGTTCTTC
CASSIVWGPNEQFF
>TRBV6-1|TRBJ2-1|many|TRBD1
TGTGCCAGCAGTGGGGGGACAGGGTCCTACAATGAGCAGTTCTTC
CASSGGTGSYNEQFF
>TRBV2|TRBJ1-5|.|.
TGTGCCAGCAATCTACAGGGATTCAATCAGCCCCAGCATTTT
CASNLQGFNQPQHF
>TRBV5-1|TRBJ2-3|many|.
TGCGCCAGCCGGCGGGGCAGCACAGATACGCAGTATTTT
CASRRGSTDTQYF
>TRBV7-3|TRBJ2-2|few|.
TGTGCCAGCAGCATAAACCGGGGTCCCGGGGAGCTGTTTTTT
CASSINRGPGELFF
>TRBV11-3|TRBJ2-1|.|TRBD2
TGTGCCAGCAGCTTAGGCGGGAGGGCACGGGTTGAGCAGTTCTTC
CASSLGGRARVEQFF
>TRBV20-1|TRBJ2-7|many|.
TGCAGTGCTAGAGGGGGGGCATACGAGCAGTACTTC
CSARGGAYEQYF
>TRBV28|TRBJ2-7|many|TRBD2
TGTGCCAGCAGTTTATATTTGGGGGGGGAGCAGTACTTC
CASSLYLGGEQYF
>TRBV20-1|TRBJ2-1|many|TRBD2
TGCAGTGCTTTAGCCGGGACTAGCTCCTACAATGAGCAGTTCTTC
CSALAGTSSYNEQFF
>TRBV7-6|TRBJ2-5|.|TRBD1
TGTGCCAGCAGCAAAGGACAGGGACACTTCCAAGAGACCCAGTACTTC
CASSKGQGHFQETQYF
>TRBV27|TRBJ1-2|many|.
TGTGCCAGCAGTTTGGTCCCGCCCGGTGGTGACTATGGCTACACCTTC
CASSLVPPGGDYGYTF
>TRBV28|TRBJ2-7|many|.
TGTGCCAGCAGTTTGGTTGGGAACTCGCAAGAGCAGTACTTC
CASSLVGNSQEQYF
>TRBV7-6|TRBJ2-7|.|.
TGTGCCAGCAGCCCTAGGACAGTTTCGAACGAGCAGTACTTC
CASSPRTVSNEQYF
>TRBV24-1|TRBJ1-5|few|.
TGTGCCACCAGTGATGCGGACAGCCATCAGCCCCAGCATTTT
CATSDADSHQPQHF
>TRBV29-1|TRBJ1-5|.|TRBD1
TGCAGCGTCCTGACAGGGGAAAATCAGCCCCAGCATTTT
CSVLTGENQPQHF
>TRBV11-3|TRBJ2-2|many|.
TGTGCCAGCAGCCCCCGGGGCAGGGTCCTGACCGGGGAGCTGTTTTTT
CASSPRGRVLTGELFF
>TRBV20-1|TRBJ1-1|many|TRBD1
TGCAGTGCTAGAGCCCTACGACAGGGGGCGACCACTGAAGCTTTCTTT
CSARALRQGATTEAFF